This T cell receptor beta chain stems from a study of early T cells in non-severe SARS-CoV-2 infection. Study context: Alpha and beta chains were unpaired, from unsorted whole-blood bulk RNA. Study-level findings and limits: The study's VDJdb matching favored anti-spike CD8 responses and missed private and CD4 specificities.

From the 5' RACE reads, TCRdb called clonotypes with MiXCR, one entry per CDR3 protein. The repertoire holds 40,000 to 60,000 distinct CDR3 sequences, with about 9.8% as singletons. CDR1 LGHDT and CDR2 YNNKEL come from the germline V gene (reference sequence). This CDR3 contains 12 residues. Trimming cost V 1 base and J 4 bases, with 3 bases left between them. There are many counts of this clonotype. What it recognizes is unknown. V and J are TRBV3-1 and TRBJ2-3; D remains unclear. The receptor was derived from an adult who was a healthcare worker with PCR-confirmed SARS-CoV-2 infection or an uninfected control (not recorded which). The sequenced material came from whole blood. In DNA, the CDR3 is TGTGCCAGCAGCCAAGTCCCAGATACGCAGTATTTT. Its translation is CASSQVPDTQYF.